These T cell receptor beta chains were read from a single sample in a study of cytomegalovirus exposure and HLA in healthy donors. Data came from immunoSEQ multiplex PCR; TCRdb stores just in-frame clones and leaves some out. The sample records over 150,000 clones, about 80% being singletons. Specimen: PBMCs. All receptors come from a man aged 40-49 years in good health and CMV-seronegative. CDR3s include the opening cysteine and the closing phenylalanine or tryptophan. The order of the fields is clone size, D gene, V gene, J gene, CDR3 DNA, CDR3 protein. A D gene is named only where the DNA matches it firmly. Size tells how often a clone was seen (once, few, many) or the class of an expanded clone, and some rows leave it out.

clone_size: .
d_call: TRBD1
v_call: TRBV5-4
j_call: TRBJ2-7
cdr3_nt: TGTGCCAGCAGCGGGGGTCGGGACAGTAATAAGCAGTACTTC
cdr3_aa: CASSGGRDSNKQYF

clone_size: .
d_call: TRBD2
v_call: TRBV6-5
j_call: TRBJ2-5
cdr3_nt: TGTGCCAGCAGGACGGGACTAGCGGGAGTGGAGACCCAGTACTTC
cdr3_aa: CASRTGLAGVETQYF

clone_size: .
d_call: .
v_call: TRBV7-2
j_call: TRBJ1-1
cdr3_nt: TGTGCCAGCAGCTTACCAGGGGAAGGGACTGAAGCTTTCTTT
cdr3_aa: CASSLPGEGTEAFF

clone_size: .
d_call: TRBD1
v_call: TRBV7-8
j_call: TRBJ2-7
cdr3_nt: TGTGCCAGCAGCTTAGGAGGGACAGAAAACGAGCAGTACTTC
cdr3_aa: CASSLGGTENEQYF

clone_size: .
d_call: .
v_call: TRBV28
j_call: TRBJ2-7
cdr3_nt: TGTGCCAGCAACGGGGAGGCCTACGAGCAGTACTTC
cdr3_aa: CASNGEAYEQYF

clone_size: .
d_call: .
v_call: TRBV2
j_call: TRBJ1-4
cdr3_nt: TGTGCCAGCCATAAATGGGCAGGGGCCGGAGAAAAACTGTTTTTT
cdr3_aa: CASHKWAGAGEKLFF

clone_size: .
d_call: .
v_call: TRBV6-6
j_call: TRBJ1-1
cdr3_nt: TGTGCCAGCAGTAGGAGCGTTACGGTGAACACTGAAGCTTTCTTT
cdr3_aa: CASSRSVTVNTEAFF

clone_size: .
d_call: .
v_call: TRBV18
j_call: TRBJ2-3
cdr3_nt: TGTGCCAGCTCACCACTAGCCGGCTGGGATACGCAGTATTTT
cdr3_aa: CASSPLAGWDTQYF

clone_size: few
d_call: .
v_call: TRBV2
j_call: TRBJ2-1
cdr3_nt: TGTGCCAGCAGTGAAGCGCTTGGGGACACCTACTACAATGAGCAGTTCTTC
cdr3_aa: CASSEALGDTYYNEQFF

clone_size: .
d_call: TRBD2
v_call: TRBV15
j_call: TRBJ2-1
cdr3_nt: TGTGCCACCAGCGGGAGGACTAGCGGGACGACGTACAATGAGCAGTTCTTC
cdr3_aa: CATSGRTSGTTYNEQFF

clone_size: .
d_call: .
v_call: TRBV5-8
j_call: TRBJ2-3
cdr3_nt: TGTGCCAGCAGCTTGAGCCGGGAAACCCTAACCACAGATACGCAGTATTTT
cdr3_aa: CASSLSRETLTTDTQYF

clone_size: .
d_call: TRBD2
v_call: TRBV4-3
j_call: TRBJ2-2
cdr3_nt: TGCGCCAGCGGGAGTGGGACTAGGAACACCGGGGAGCTGTTTTTT
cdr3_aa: CASGSGTRNTGELFF

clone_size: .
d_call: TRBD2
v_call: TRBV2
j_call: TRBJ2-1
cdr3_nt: TGTGCCAGCAGTGTAGCTAGCGGGAGGTCGAAATACAATGAGCAGTTCTTC
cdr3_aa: CASSVASGRSKYNEQFF

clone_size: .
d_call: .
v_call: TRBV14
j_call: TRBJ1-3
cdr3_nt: TGTGCCAGCACTTCGACAAACTCTGGAAACACCATATATTTT
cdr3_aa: CASTSTNSGNTIYF

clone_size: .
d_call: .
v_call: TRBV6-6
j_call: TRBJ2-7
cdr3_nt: TGTGCCACTAGGACAGGAGGGGGCTACGAGCAGTACTTC
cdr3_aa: CATRTGGGYEQYF

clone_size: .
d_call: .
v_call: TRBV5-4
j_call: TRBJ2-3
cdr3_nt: TGTACCAGCAGCCCGGACTCAAATACGCAGTATTTT
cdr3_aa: CTSSPDSNTQYF

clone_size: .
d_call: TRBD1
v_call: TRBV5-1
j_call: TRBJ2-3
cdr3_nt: TGCGCCAGCAGCTTCTACAGGGGATCAGATACGCAGTATTTT
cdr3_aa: CASSFYRGSDTQYF

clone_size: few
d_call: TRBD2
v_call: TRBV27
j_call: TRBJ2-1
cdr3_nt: TGTGCCAGCAGTTTACCTAGCGGCTCCTACAATGAGCAGTTCTTC
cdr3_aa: CASSLPSGSYNEQFF

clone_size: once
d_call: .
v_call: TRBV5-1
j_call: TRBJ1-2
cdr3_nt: TGCGCCAGCAGCTTGGACAGATCAAACTATGGCTACACCTTC
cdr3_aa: CASSLDRSNYGYTF

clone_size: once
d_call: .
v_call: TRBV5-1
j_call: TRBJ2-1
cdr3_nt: TGCGCCAGCAGCTTGGCCATCTGGGGCGGGAAGTTAGCGGACAATGAGCAGTTCTTC
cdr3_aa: CASSLAIWGGKLADNEQFF

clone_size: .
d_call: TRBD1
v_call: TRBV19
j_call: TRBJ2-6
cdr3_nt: TGTGCCAGTAGGGACAGGGGGCTCGGGACCAACGTCCTGACTTTC
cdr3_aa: CASRDRGLGTNVLTF

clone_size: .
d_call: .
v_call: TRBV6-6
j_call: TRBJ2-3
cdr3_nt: TGTGCCAGCAGATTGTATGCGGGACCCAGCACAGATACGCAGTATTTT
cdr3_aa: CASRLYAGPSTDTQYF

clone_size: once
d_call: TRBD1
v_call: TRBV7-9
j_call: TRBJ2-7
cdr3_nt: TGTTCCAGCAGCTACCGCCGGGACAGGGGGAGGACCTACGAGCAGTACTTC
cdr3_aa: CSSSYRRDRGRTYEQYF

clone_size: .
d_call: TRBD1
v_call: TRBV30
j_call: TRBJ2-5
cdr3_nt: TGTGCCTGGAGTGGTGGGACAGGGGAGACCCAGTACTTC
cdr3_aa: CAWSGGTGETQYF

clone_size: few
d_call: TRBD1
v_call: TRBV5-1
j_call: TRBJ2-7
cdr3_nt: TGCGCCAGCAGCTTGATGACAGGGGGGGGGTACGAGCAGTACTTC
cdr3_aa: CASSLMTGGGYEQYF

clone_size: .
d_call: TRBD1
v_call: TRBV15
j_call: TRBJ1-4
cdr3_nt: TGTGCCACCAGCAGAGAGATTTCAGGGGGGGAAAAACTGTTTTTT
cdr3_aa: CATSREISGGEKLFF

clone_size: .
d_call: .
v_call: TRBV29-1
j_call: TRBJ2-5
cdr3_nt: TGCAGCGTATCAGGGGAGGGAGAGACCCAGTACTTC
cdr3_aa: CSVSGEGETQYF

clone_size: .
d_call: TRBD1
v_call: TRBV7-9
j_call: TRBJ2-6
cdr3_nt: TGTTCCAGCAGCTCCGGACAGGGCATCTCTGGGGCCAACGTCCTGACTTTC
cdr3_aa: CSSSSGQGISGANVLTF